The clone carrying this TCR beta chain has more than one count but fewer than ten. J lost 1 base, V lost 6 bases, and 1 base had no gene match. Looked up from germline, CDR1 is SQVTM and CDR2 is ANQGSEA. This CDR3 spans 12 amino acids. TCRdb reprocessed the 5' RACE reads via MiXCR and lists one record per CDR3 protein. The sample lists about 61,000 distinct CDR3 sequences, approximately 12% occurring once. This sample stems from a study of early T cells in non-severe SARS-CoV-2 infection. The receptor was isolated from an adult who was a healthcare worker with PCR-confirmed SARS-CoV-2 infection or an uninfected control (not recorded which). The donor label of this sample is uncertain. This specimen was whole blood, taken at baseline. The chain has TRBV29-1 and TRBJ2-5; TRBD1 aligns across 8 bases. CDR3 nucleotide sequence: TGCAGCGTGGGACAGGCCCAAGAGACCCAGTACTTC. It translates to CSVGQAQETQYF.